A single T cell receptor (beta chain) is shown here with its context. What it binds is unknown. This record comes from a study of shared clonotypes between healthy human individuals. Study-wide results and limits: Sharing across four donors was highest in naive CD4 (around 5%) and lowest in memory CD8 (around 0.4%).

Researchers divided each subset's genomic DNA evenly across several immunoSEQ plates. Produced via immunoSEQ multiplex PCR; TCRdb's table is partial and in-frame only. The sample gives about 1.5 million clones, roughly 98% of which show up once; 0.45% is in the top ten. This CDR3 is 11 amino acids long. Germline V gene data show CDR1 as DFQATT and CDR2 as SNEGSKA (reference sequence). CD4+ cell separation produced CD45RA+ naive and CD45RA-negative memory subsets. This sequence originates from a man aged 30 to 39 in good health. The source material was naive CD4+ T cells sorted from blood. Stated subset: CD45RA+ positively selected. V usage is TRBV20-1 and J usage is TRBJ2-2; either TRBD1 or TRBD2 may fit D (5 bases each). For the CDR3, the DNA is TGCGGGGGTCGGAACACCGGGGAGCTGTTTTTT. Translating it yields CGGRNTGELFF.